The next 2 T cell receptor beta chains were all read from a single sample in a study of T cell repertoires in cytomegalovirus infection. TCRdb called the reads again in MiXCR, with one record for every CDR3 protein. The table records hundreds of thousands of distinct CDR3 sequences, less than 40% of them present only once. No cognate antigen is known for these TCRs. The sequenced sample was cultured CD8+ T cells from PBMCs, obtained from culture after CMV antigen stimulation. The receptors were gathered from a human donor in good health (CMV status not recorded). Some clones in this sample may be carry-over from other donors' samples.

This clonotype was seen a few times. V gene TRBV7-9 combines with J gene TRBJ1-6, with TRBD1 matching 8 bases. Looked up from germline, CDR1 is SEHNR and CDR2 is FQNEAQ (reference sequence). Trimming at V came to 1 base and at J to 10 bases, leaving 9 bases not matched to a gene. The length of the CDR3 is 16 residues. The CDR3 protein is CASSLGKGQAGSPLHF. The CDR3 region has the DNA TGTGCCAGCAGCTTAGGGAAGGGACAGGCAGGATCACCCCTCCACTTT.

CDR3 amino acids: CASSQVTSFRADANYGYTF. The CDR3 bases are TGTGCCAGCAGCCAAGTTACCTCATTCCGGGCCGACGCTAACTATGGCTACACCTTC. J is TRBJ1-2 and V is TRBV14; D is ambiguous. The V end was cut by 1 base, the J end by 0 bases, with 21 bases between. Per germline, CDR1 SGHDN and CDR2 FVKESK. There are 19 residues in the CDR3.